This T cell receptor beta chain was found in a study of blood T cell repertoires in COVID-19. Study in general: Samples of COVID-19 (acute and convalescent) were obtained from the United States, Italy and Spain.

Original processing methods: It was from reference gene primer amplification that nucleated cell counts were estimated. Assay: immunoSEQ multiplex PCR; the TCRdb copy retains only in-frame clones and omits some. The V and J calls and clone size were taken over from that table, and D and trimming were inferred from the DNA. In the table there are 73,000 or so clones, 65% to 90% of which are singletons. V dropped 1 base and J dropped 0; count of bases not matched to a gene: 18. The CDR3 has 21 residues. CDR1 is SQVTM and CDR2 is ANQGSEA in the germline V gene. This clonotype was obtained from a woman in her sixties with acute or convalescent COVID-19. The chain combines TRBV29-1 with TRBJ2-1; 10 positions match TRBD2. The sample taken for sequencing was peripheral blood. This CDR3 is CSVEGYLAGAYAQSSYNEQFF. CDR3 sequence (DNA): TGCAGCGTTGAAGGTTACCTAGCGGGGGCATACGCTCAAAGCTCCTACAATGAGCAGTTCTTC.